These 10 T cell receptor beta chains were sequenced from one sample in a study of OX40 agonist ivuxolimab in advanced cancers. TCRdb's table, derived via immunoSEQ multiplex PCR, lists solely in-frame clones and lacks some. This sample has about 33,000 clones, with 65% to 85% found just once. The sample in question was CD4+ or CD8+ T cells sorted from blood, obtained in a trial of the OX40 agonist ivuxolimab. The receptors shown here come from an adult with an advanced solid tumor such as melanoma, head and neck, liver or kidney cancer.

V and J are TRBV6-5 and TRBJ1-4; D might be TRBD1 (5 bases). The V gene's germline CDR1 is MNHEY and CDR2 SVGAGI. V gave up 2 bases and J gave up 6 bases, with 10 bases separating them. There are 14 residues in the CDR3. CDR3 loop: CASSYVAGYEKLFF. The DNA of the CDR3 is TGTGCCAGCAGTTACGTGGCAGGGTATGAAAAACTGTTTTTT.

The CDR3 is CASSLDGTLGGAQETQYF. DNA of the CDR3: TGTGCCAGCAGCTTAGATGGAACCTTGGGGGGGGCGCAAGAGACCCAGTACTTC. The chain employs TRBV11-2 and TRBJ2-5, with D possibly TRBD2 on 7 matching bases. The CDR3 covers 18 residues. The V gene lost 0 bases and the J gene lost 2 bases, with 19 bases spanning the gap. Germline V lookup: CDR1 SGHAT, CDR2 FQNNGV.

The table lists this clone with a count of one. CDR3 nucleotides: TGCAGCGTTGACCTAAGTGGGACAGACTACTATGGCTACACCTTC. Residues: CSVDLSGTDYYGYTF. The chain combines TRBV29-1 with TRBJ1-2, with TRBD1 matching 7 bases. The CDR3 sequence is 15 residues long. V shed 3 bases, J shed 3 bases, and the junction held 10 bases outside the gene matches. CDR1 is SQVTM, CDR2 ANQGSEA, per germline.

This clone appeared a single time. This chain uses TRBV7-8 with TRBJ1-4; D remains unclear. The CDR3 has 16 amino acids. The V gene's germline CDR1 is SGHVS and CDR2 FQNEAQ. The V end was cut by 1 base, the J end by 2 bases, with 11 bases between. In nucleotides, the CDR3 is TGTGCCAGCAGCTTAGAAAGTCGGTGGACTAATGAAAAACTGTTTTTT. Translated: CASSLESRWTNEKLFF. Together with reference TRBV7-8 and TRBJ1-4, the CDR3 gives the full variable domain: GAGVSQSPRYKVAKRGQDVALRCDPISGHVSLFWYQQALGQGPEFLTYFQNEAQLDKSGLPSDRFFAERPEGSVSTLKIQRTQQEDSAVYLCASSLESRWTNEKLFFGSGTQLSVL.

V gene TRBV7-8 combines with J gene TRBJ2-7; 8 bases agree with TRBD2. Germline CDR1 reads SGHVS; CDR2 reads FQNEAQ. The CDR3 has 16 amino acids. V was pared by 5 bases and J by 0 bases, with 9 bases of the junction left unmatched. The CDR3 nucleotides are TGTGCCAGCAGCCCCTCTCTAGCGGGTTCCTCCTACGAGCAGTACTTC. Translating gives CASSPSLAGSSYEQYF.

This clone was picked up a small number of times. This chain connects TRBV4-1 to TRBJ1-1; D is undetermined. This CDR3 comprises 13 residues. The V gene lost 5 bases and the J gene lost 1 base, with 8 bases spanning the gap. Germline CDR1 reads MGHRA; CDR2 reads YSYEKL. The CDR3 DNA follows: TGCGCCAGCAGCTTCGGGAAGAACACTGAAGCTTTCTTT. Translation gives CASSFGKNTEAFF.

In its sample, this clone was seen a few times. The DNA of the CDR3 is TGTGCCAGCAGTGAATGGGGGTTCGGGGCCAACGTCCTGACTTTC. This translates into CASSEWGFGANVLTF. The J gene is TRBJ2-6, the V gene TRBV6-1; D may match TRBD1 or TRBD2 (5 bases each). This CDR3 has 15 amino acids. With 2 bases removed from V and 4 bases from J, the gap between germline ends came to 9 bases. Germline CDR1 MNHNS, CDR2 SASEGT.

This clone showed up just once. The rearrangement links TRBV11-2 to TRBJ2-7, with 7 bases aligning to TRBD1. V was clipped by 1 base and J by 2 bases; unmatched bases: 2. This CDR3 contains 14 residues. The germline gives CDR1 SGHAT, CDR2 FQNNGV. Written as DNA, the CDR3 is TGTGCCAGCAGCTTAGGGGGACAGACCTACGAGCAGTACTTC. Amino acids: CASSLGGQTYEQYF.

V is TRBV5-6 and J is TRBJ1-5, with TRBD1 matching over 8 bases. Germline values: CDR1 SGHDT, CDR2 YYEEEE. After removal of 1 base from V and 0 bases from J, the junction contained 3 bases not matched to a gene. The CDR3 spans 16 residues. Written as DNA, the CDR3 is TGTGCCAGCAGCTTGACAGGGGGAGATAGCAATCAGCCCCAGCATTTT. It codes for CASSLTGGDSNQPQHF.

V is TRBV5-4 and J is TRBJ2-2, with a possible D match to TRBD1 (5 bases). V was clipped by 0 bases and J by 6 bases, with 9 bases between them. CDR1 SGHNT and CDR2 YYREEE come from the germline V gene (reference sequence). The CDR3 consists of 14 residues. CDR3 nucleotides: TGTGCCAGCAGCTTGGTAGGGGCAGCCGGGGAGCTGTTTTTT. As protein: CASSLVGAAGELFF.